This TCR beta chain was identified in a study of blood T cell repertoires in COVID-19. Overall study: Whether acute or convalescent, the COVID-19 samples came from the United States, Italy and Spain. The cDNA or gDNA used as material had been derived from T cells, B-cell-depleted T cells, or PBMCs.

In the original processing: Researchers report that nucleated cell counts were estimated from reference gene primer amplification. Using immunoSEQ multiplex PCR, the repertoire was profiled, and TCRdb retains in-frame clones only, with some absent. V and J calls and clone size are those listed in that table; D and trimming were worked out from the DNA. In the table there are about 100,000 clones, 91% of which are singletons. V dropped 0 bases and J dropped 7 bases, with 11 bases sitting between them. This CDR3 region has 14 residues. Germline loops: CDR1 SGHRS, CDR2 YFSETQ. This sequence joins TRBV5-1 and TRBJ2-1; no firm D call. This TCR was sampled from a man aged 60-69 years with acute or convalescent COVID-19. The sample taken for sequencing was peripheral blood. Here the CDR3 reads CASSLEVSPNEQFF. The CDR3, as DNA: TGCGCCAGCAGCTTGGAGGTTAGCCCGAATGAGCAGTTCTTC.